The entry below describes one TCR beta chain. Germline values: CDR1 SGHVS, CDR2 FNYEAQ. The CDR3 is 13 amino acids. V was pared by 5 bases and J by 3 bases, with 11 bases between. Sequencing was performed with immunoSEQ multiplex PCR; in TCRdb, only in-frame clones are kept and a portion is missing. Among around 690,000 clones, 80% to 95% were seen once, and the ten largest hold approximately 35%. This record comes from a study of shared clonotypes between healthy human individuals. Sequenced input: memory CD8+ T cells from PBMCs. Regarding subset: CD45RO+ cells pooled with CCR7-negative TemRA cells. This receptor was identified in a man younger than 30 in good health. Some clones in this sample may be carry-over from other donors' samples. This chain uses TRBV7-6 with TRBJ2-7; either TRBD1 or TRBD2 may fit D (5 bases each). The CDR3 coding sequence is TGTGCCAGCAGCCCGGGACCCAGCTACGAGCAGTACTTC. Translated, it gives CASSPGPSYEQYF.